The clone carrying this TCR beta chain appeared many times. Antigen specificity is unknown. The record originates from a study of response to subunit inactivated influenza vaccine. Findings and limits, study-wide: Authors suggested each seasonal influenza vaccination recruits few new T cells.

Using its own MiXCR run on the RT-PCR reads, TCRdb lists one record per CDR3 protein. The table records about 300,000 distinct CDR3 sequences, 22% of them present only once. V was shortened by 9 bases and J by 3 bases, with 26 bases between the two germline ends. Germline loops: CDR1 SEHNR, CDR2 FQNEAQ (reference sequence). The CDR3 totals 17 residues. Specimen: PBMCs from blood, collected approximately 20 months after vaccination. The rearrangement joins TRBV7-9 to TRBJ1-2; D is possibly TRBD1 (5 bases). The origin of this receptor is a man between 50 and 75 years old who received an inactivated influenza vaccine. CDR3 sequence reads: CASRAPLRTTGDYGYTF. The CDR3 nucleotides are TGTGCCAGTCGCGCGCCCCTTAGGACAACGGGAGACTATGGCTACACCTTC.